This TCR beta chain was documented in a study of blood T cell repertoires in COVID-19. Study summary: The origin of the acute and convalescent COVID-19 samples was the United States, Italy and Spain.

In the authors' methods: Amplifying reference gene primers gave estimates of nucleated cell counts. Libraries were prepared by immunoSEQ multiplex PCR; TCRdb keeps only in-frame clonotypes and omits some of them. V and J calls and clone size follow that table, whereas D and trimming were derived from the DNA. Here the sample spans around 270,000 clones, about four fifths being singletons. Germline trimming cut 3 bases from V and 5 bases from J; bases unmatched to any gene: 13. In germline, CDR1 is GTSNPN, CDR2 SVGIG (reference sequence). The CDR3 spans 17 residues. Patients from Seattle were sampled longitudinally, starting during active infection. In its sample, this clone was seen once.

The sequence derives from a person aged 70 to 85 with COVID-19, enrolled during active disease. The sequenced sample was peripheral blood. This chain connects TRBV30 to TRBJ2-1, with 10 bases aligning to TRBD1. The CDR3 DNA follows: TGTGCCTGGAGAATCTTCCCCGGGACAGGGGCGGACAATGAGCAGTTCTTC. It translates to CAWRIFPGTGADNEQFF.